Below, 14 T cell receptor beta chains from the same sample are listed, as sequenced in a study of blood T cell repertoires in COVID-19. Sequencing used immunoSEQ multiplex PCR; TCRdb keeps in-frame clones, though not all of them. The data hold 57,000 or so clones, with about 86% observed a single time. Sequenced input: peripheral blood. All receptors come from a human donor in a cohort sampled during active COVID-19.

The chain employs TRBV30 and TRBJ1-4; D remains unclear. The V and J ends lost 5 bases and 2 bases respectively, with 12 bases between them. Germline V lookup: CDR1 GTSNPN, CDR2 SVGIG (reference sequence). The CDR3 is made up of 14 amino acids. CDR3 protein: CAWSLKTTNEKLFF. As DNA, the CDR3 is TGTGCCTGGTCCCTGAAAACTACTAATGAAAAACTGTTTTTT.

This sequence joins TRBV11-2 and TRBJ2-7, with D possibly being TRBD1 (6 bases). The CDR3 covers 14 residues. Germline CDR1 and CDR2: SGHAT and FQNNGV. Trimming left V 7 bases short and J 0 bases short, with 13 bases between. The CDR3 nucleotides read TGTGCCAGCAACCTACAGGGTAACTCCTACGAGCAGTACTTC. Translating gives CASNLQGNSYEQYF.

The CDR3 protein is CASSTSGIISDTQYF. The CDR3 coding sequence is TGTGCCAGCAGTACGAGCGGGATAATCTCAGATACGCAGTATTTT. The chain is built from TRBV28 and TRBJ2-3, with TRBD2 matching over 7 bases. This CDR3 is built from 15 residues. Germline CDR1 reads MDHEN; CDR2 reads SYDVKM. With V trimmed by 5 bases and J by 4 bases, 9 bases remained unmatched.

The genes are TRBV5-1 and TRBJ1-2; the D gene is possibly TRBD1 (6 bases). CDR1 SGHRS and CDR2 YFSETQ come from the germline V gene. The V end lost 4 bases, the J end lost 3 bases, and 10 bases lay between the germline ends. The CDR3 is made up of 13 amino acids. CDR3 loop: CASSLDSDYGYTF. The CDR3 nucleotides are TGCGCCAGCAGCCTGGACAGTGACTATGGCTACACCTTC.

The V and J genes are TRBV18 and TRBJ2-7; 7 bases match TRBD2. Per the germline V gene, CDR1 is KGHSH and CDR2 is LQKENI. Trimming took 3 bases from V and 2 from J; bases not matched to a gene: 1. The CDR3 spans 13 residues. The CDR3 DNA is TGTGCCAGCTCACCCGGGACTACCTACGAGCAGTACTTC. Its protein is CASSPGTTYEQYF.

The chain employs TRBV14 and TRBJ1-5, with D hard to call. CDR3 length: 13 amino acids. V shed 5 bases and J shed 8 bases, with 13 bases lying between them. CDR1 SGHDN and CDR2 FVKESK come from the germline V gene. The CDR3 protein is CASSSTLQEPQHF. The CDR3 DNA reads TGTGCCAGCAGCTCGACGTTGCAGGAGCCCCAGCATTTT.

The chain couples TRBV5-5 to TRBJ2-3; TRBD2 matches 9 bases. Germline values: CDR1 SGHKS, CDR2 YYEKEE (reference sequence). There are 14 residues in the CDR3. The ends lost 4 bases at V and 3 bases at J; junction bases unmatched: 3. CDR3 protein: CASSRLAETDTQYF. The DNA of the CDR3 is TGTGCCAGCAGCAGACTAGCGGAAACAGATACGCAGTATTTT.

The chain has TRBV24-1 and TRBJ2-7; 11 positions agree with TRBD1. V dropped 9 bases and J dropped 0; count of bases not matched to a gene: 0. The CDR3 has 13 residues. Germline CDR1 reads KGHDR; CDR2 reads SFDVKD. The CDR3 loop is CATGTGGSYEQYF. CDR3 DNA sequence: TGTGCCACCGGGACAGGGGGCTCCTACGAGCAGTACTTC.

The J gene is TRBJ1-2, the V gene TRBV25-1; the match to TRBD1 covers 7 bases. Germline loops: CDR1 MGHDK, CDR2 SYGVNS. The CDR3 contains 15 residues. Trimming removed 3 bases from V and 8 bases from J; junction bases left unmatched: 12. CDR3 in amino acids: CASSDEGGRVRGYTF. The CDR3, as DNA: TGTGCCAGCAGTGATGAAGGGGGCCGAGTGCGGGGCTACACCTTC.

V gene TRBV7-2 combines with J gene TRBJ2-7, with a possible D match to TRBD1 (5 bases). Trimming removed 2 bases at V and 5 bases at J, with 10 bases between. Germline V gives CDR1 SGHTA, CDR2 FQGNSA. The CDR3 loop spans 13 amino acids. Written as DNA, the CDR3 is TGTGCCAGCAGCTTACAGACCAGGGACGAGCAGTACTTC. Translated, it gives CASSLQTRDEQYF.

The V call is TRBV12-3 or TRBV12-4, the J call TRBJ2-7; D might be TRBD2 (5 bases). The CDR3 spans 13 residues. The V gene lost 3 bases and the J gene lost 6 bases, with 12 bases spanning the gap. The CDR3 DNA sequence: TGTGCCAGCAGTTTGGGATTGGGGAGCGAGCAGTACTTC. Residues: CASSLGLGSEQYF.

The chain carries TRBV27 and TRBJ2-7, with 7 bases that match TRBD1. The V gene's germline CDR1 is MNHEY and CDR2 SMNVEV (reference sequence). The CDR3 extends over 13 amino acids. Losses at the gene ends were 8 bases for V and 0 bases for J; bases not matched to a gene: 4. The DNA of the CDR3 is TGTGCCAGCGGGCGACAGGGCTCCTACGAGCAGTACTTC. It is translated as CASGRQGSYEQYF.

The genes are TRBV7-3 and TRBJ1-6; D is perhaps TRBD1 (5 bases). Trimming took off 5 bases at V and 6 bases at J, with 8 bases between the two ends. CDR1 is SGHTA and CDR2 is FQGTGA in the germline V gene. This CDR3 comprises 13 residues. CDR3 loop: CASSLDSNSPLHF. The CDR3 coding sequence is TGTGCCAGCAGCCTCGACAGTAATTCACCCCTCCACTTT.

This clone was detected only once. This sequence joins TRBV15 and TRBJ1-1, with no clear D. This CDR3 region has 13 residues. Per germline, CDR1 LNHNV and CDR2 YYDKDF (reference sequence). V gave up 0 bases and J gave up 8 bases, with 10 bases separating them. The CDR3 DNA reads as TGTGCCACCAGCAGAGATCTCGGTTCGGAAGCTTTCTTT. It is translated as CATSRDLGSEAFF. Based on the CDR3 plus reference TRBV15 and TRBJ1-1, the full variable domain is DAMVIQNPRYQVTQFGKPVTLSCSQTLNHNVMYWYQQKSSQAPKLLFHYYDKDFNNEADTPDNFQSRRPNTSFCFLDIRSPGLGDTAMYLCATSRDLGSEAFFGQGTRLTVV.